Listed here is a single T cell receptor beta chain. These data come from a study of blood T cell repertoires in COVID-19. Unmatched junction bases numbered 14, after V lost 5 bases and J lost 8 bases. Germline CDR1 and CDR2: SGHTA and FQGTGA. This CDR3 has 16 amino acids. Produced via immunoSEQ multiplex PCR; TCRdb's table is partial and in-frame only. There are some 340,000 clones in the sample; about four fifths occur only once, and 2.5% to 3% lies in the top ten. The chain is built from TRBV7-3 and TRBJ2-1; 8 bases fit TRBD2. The origin of this receptor is a man aged 25-45 years with active or convalescent COVID-19. Sequencing was done on a sample of peripheral blood. The CDR3 reads CASSPYSRGAVDEQFF. The CDR3 DNA follows: TGTGCCAGCAGCCCCTACTCGCGGGGGGCCGTGGATGAGCAGTTCTTC.